What follows are 19 T cell receptor beta chains derived from one specimen sequenced in a study of T cells in Graves' hyperthyroidism and ophthalmopathy. Amplified regions were TCR beta CDR3 sequences from RNA transcripts. First-round RT-PCR with HTBI primers amplified the TCR CDR3 region. TCRdb called the multiplex PCR reads again in MiXCR, with one record for every CDR3 protein. The repertoire holds some 760,000 distinct CDR3 sequences, with 11% to 15% as singletons. What was sequenced was blood. These receptors came from a young woman with Graves' hyperthyroidism.

This clonotype has ten or more counts. CDR3 protein: CASSPITGELFF. For the CDR3, the DNA is TGTGCCAGCAGTCCTATAACCGGGGAGCTGTTTTTT. The chain uses TRBV6-1 and TRBJ2-2; D is unclear. V was trimmed by 5 bases and J by 5 bases, leaving 6 bases between them. Germline assignment: CDR1 MNHNS and CDR2 SASEGT. The CDR3 extends over 12 amino acids.

The CDR3 here is CASSSWAGRRPDEQYF. Here the CDR3 DNA reads TGTGCCAGCAGCTCCTGGGCTGGGCGGAGACCCGACGAGCAGTACTTC. The chain uses TRBV7-9 and TRBJ2-7; D gene ambiguous. Germline assignment: CDR1 SEHNR and CDR2 FQNEAQ (reference sequence). V was pared by 4 bases and J by 5 bases, with 21 bases between. The CDR3 covers 16 residues.

V and J are TRBV9 and TRBJ1-1; 7 bases fit TRBD1. The CDR3 spans 15 residues. The trim removed 0 bases at V and 0 bases at J, leaving 2 bases unmatched. CDR1 is SGDLS and CDR2 is YYNGEE in the germline V gene. CDR3 protein: CASSVGQGVNTEAFF. In nucleotides, the CDR3 is TGTGCCAGCAGCGTAGGGCAGGGGGTGAACACTGAAGCTTTCTTT.

This clonotype was seen more than once but under ten times. The gene calls are TRBV28 and TRBJ2-7; D is unresolved. Germline CDR1 reads MDHEN; CDR2 reads SYDVKM. Trimming removed 4 bases from V and 3 bases from J, with 16 bases in between. The CDR3 is 15 amino acids. CDR3 in DNA: TGTGCCAGCAGTTCCCCGGGTAGTATGGGCTACGAGCAGTACTTC. This sequence encodes CASSSPGSMGYEQYF.

Ten or more counts support this clonotype. The chain combines TRBV27 with TRBJ2-5; D gene ambiguous. The CDR3 totals 15 residues. CDR1 and CDR2 from the germline V gene are MNHEY and SMNVEV (reference sequence). V lost 4 bases, J lost 3 bases, and 15 bases lay in between. CDR3 region: CASSSLVSIEETQYF. The CDR3 region has the DNA TGTGCCAGCAGTTCCCTGGTTTCCATCGAAGAGACCCAGTACTTC.

This clonotype was seen ten or more times. V is TRBV28 and J is TRBJ1-4; the D gene is possibly TRBD1 (6 bases). The CDR3 consists of 15 residues. Deletions cut 6 bases from V and 0 bases from J, with 11 bases between. Germline CDR1 and CDR2: MDHEN and SYDVKM. CDR3 sequence reads: CASSLTGSTNEKLFF. The CDR3 bases are TGTGCCAGCAGCCTGACAGGTTCAACTAATGAAAAACTGTTTTTT.

V is TRBV20-1 and J is TRBJ1-5; D might be TRBD1 (5 bases). There are 16 residues in the CDR3. Trimming left V 0 bases short and J 1 base short, with 13 bases between. Germline V lookup: CDR1 DFQATT, CDR2 SNEGSKA (reference sequence). CDR3 nucleotide sequence: TGCAGTGCTAGAGATGGACAAAGCCTAAGCAATCAGCCCCAGCATTTT. Amino acid sequence: CSARDGQSLSNQPQHF.

This clonotype was seen repeatedly, ten times or more. The rearrangement uses TRBV5-6 and TRBJ2-7; 8 bases map to TRBD1. Germline V gene data show CDR1 as SGHDT and CDR2 as YYEEEE. The CDR3 has 14 residues. The J segment lost 3 bases and the V segment lost 3 bases, leaving 5 bases of the junction unmatched. The CDR3 sequence is CASSSSGTGYEQYF. The DNA for the CDR3 is TGTGCCAGCAGCTCTTCCGGGACAGGCTACGAGCAGTACTTC.

This clonotype occurred many times. The chain links TRBV28 to TRBJ1-1; D is possibly TRBD1 (6 bases). This CDR3 has 15 amino acids. The V end was cut by 5 bases, the J end by 4 bases, with 17 bases between. CDR1 MDHEN and CDR2 SYDVKM come from the germline V gene. This CDR3 reads CASSVWTVGGTEAFF. Written as DNA, the CDR3 is TGTGCCAGCAGTGTTTGGACAGTGGGGGGCACTGAAGCTTTCTTT.

This clonotype showed up many times. The chain joins TRBV6-5 to TRBJ2-3, with 10 bases matching TRBD2. V was clipped by 1 base and J by 5 bases; unmatched bases: 21. The CDR3 has 21 residues. Germline V gene lookup returns CDR1 MNHEY and CDR2 SVGAGI. The CDR3: CASSYFRPGQDLAGVEDTQYF. In DNA, the CDR3 is TGTGCCAGCAGTTACTTCCGGCCGGGACAGGACCTAGCGGGAGTTGAAGATACGCAGTATTTT.

The CDR3 nucleotides are TGCAGCGCCCCGGACCCTGCTGGAAACACCATATATTTT. Translation: CSAPDPAGNTIYF. The genes are TRBV29-1 and TRBJ1-3; D gene uncertain. With 7 bases removed from V and 2 bases from J, the gap between germline ends came to 12 bases. Germline CDR1 is SQVTM and CDR2 is ANQGSEA. The CDR3 length is 13 residues.

This clonotype was picked up many times. The chain is built from TRBV2 and TRBJ2-3, with D hard to call. V lost 2 bases to trimming and J lost 4 bases, with 13 bases between them. The CDR3 is 15 residues long. CDR1 SNHLY and CDR2 FYNNEI come from the germline V gene. The CDR3 DNA reads as TGTGCCAGCAGTGAATTGTGGGGTCATGCAGATACGCAGTATTTT. It yields the protein CASSELWGHADTQYF. The full variable domain, its missing parts supplied by reference TRBV2 and TRBJ2-3, is EPEVTQTPSHQVTQMGQEVILRCVPISNHLYFYWYRQILGQKVEFLVSFYNNEISEKSEIFDDQFSVERPDGSNFTLKIRSTKLEDSAMYFCASSELWGHADTQYFGPGTRLTVL.

This clonotype was observed at least ten times. This sequence joins TRBV11-2 and TRBJ2-1; the D call may be TRBD1 or TRBD2 (6 bases each). The CDR3 sequence is 17 residues long. V dropped 0 bases and J dropped 4 bases, with 16 bases sitting between them. Germline assignment: CDR1 SGHAT and CDR2 FQNNGV. The CDR3 sequence: CASSLDPGSRGYNEQFF. The CDR3 bases are TGTGCCAGCAGCTTAGATCCCGGGAGCAGGGGATACAATGAGCAGTTCTTC.

The chain is built from TRBV6-1 and TRBJ2-1, with 11 bases that match TRBD2. The CDR3 has 16 residues. Germline loops: CDR1 MNHNS, CDR2 SASEGT. J was trimmed by 1 base and V by 6 bases; bases with no gene match: 5. The CDR3 is CASSFGLAGSYNEQFF. CDR3 in DNA: TGTGCCAGCAGCTTTGGACTAGCGGGTTCCTACAATGAGCAGTTCTTC.

The chain uses TRBV2 and TRBJ1-4; D is unclear. Germline V gives CDR1 SNHLY, CDR2 FYNNEI. This CDR3 spans 14 amino acids. V gave up 2 bases and J gave up 13 bases, with 17 bases separating them. In DNA form, the CDR3 reads TGTGCCAGCAGTGAATGGGGTGCGACATACGGACTGTTTTTT. Its protein product is CASSEWGATYGLFF.

At least ten counts were recorded for this clonotype. As DNA, the CDR3 is TGTGCCAGCAGTGTAGCAGGGGGCGACGAGCAGTACTTC. Its translation is CASSVAGGDEQYF. The V and J genes are TRBV2 and TRBJ2-7, with TRBD1 identical over 8 bases. The CDR3 has 13 amino acids. Trimming removed 4 bases from V and 5 bases from J; junction bases left unmatched: 4. The germline V gene encodes CDR1 SNHLY and CDR2 FYNNEI.

The sample holds many counts of this clonotype. This rearrangement joins TRBV28 to TRBJ2-3, with 9 bases lining up with TRBD2. The CDR3 contains 18 residues. The V gene end was trimmed by 1 base and the J gene end by 0 bases; junction bases not matched to a gene: 8. Germline V lookup: CDR1 MDHEN, CDR2 SYDVKM. The CDR3 reads CASSLLPTSGFSTDTQYF. For the CDR3, the DNA is TGTGCCAGCAGTTTATTACCAACTAGCGGGTTTAGCACAGATACGCAGTATTTT.

The CDR3 spells CSARLSAAHNEQFF. The CDR3 nucleotides read TGCAGTGCTAGGTTATCAGCGGCCCACAATGAGCAGTTCTTC. This chain links TRBV20-1 with TRBJ2-1; D might be TRBD2 (5 bases). V lost 3 bases and J lost 5, with 14 bases in between. From germline, CDR1 is DFQATT and CDR2 SNEGSKA (reference sequence). The CDR3 spans 14 residues.

This chain uses TRBV4-1 with TRBJ2-7; D remains unclear. CDR1 is MGHRA and CDR2 is YSYEKL in the germline V gene. The CDR3 has 17 amino acids. V was trimmed by 1 base and J by 4 bases, leaving 20 bases between them. The CDR3 here is CASSQVAAEGTLYEQYF. CDR3 bases: TGCGCCAGCAGCCAAGTTGCGGCAGAAGGAACATTATACGAGCAGTACTTC.